This entry concerns a single T cell receptor beta chain. The antigen remains undetermined. The data were obtained in a study of CD8+ T cells in alopecia areata. Study-wide context: For the treated group, dosing was oral tofacitinib at 5 to 10 mg twice daily. Overall study results and limits: Scalp data also include sequences from resident alphabeta T cells of normal skin. Lesional scalp exceeded normal scalp in clonality, especially in alopecia totalis/universalis.

V lost 4 bases, J lost 1 base, and 6 bases stayed unmatched. Germline loops: CDR1 SNHLY, CDR2 FYNNEI. This CDR3 has 15 residues. Reverse transcription of extracted RNA yielded cDNA, which provided the sequencing template. Some clones are missing from TCRdb's copy, which holds only in-frame ones; the method was immunoSEQ multiplex PCR. Found here are around 140,000 clones, about half of them singletons; the top ten hold 0.85% to 1%. The TCR sequence derives from a human donor with alopecia areata. The chain joins TRBV2 to TRBJ2-7, with 8 bases aligning to TRBD1. The specimen comprised CD4+ T cells sorted from blood, sampled at week 0. CDR3 residues: CASSGRTGWSYEQYF. The CDR3 DNA is TGTGCCAGCAGTGGGAGGACAGGGTGGTCCTACGAGCAGTACTTC.